A single sample gave rise to the 17 T cell receptor beta chains below, sequenced in a study of shared clonotypes between healthy human individuals. Generated by immunoSEQ multiplex PCR, the TCRdb table keeps only in-frame clones and is missing some. The sample yields 700,000 or so clones, around 72% seen once. Sequencing was performed on memory CD4+ T cells sorted from blood. Subset of the sample: CD45RA-negative fraction. All receptors come from a woman in her 30s in good health.

The rearrangement joins TRBV5-1 to TRBJ2-2; 7 bases map to TRBD2. After removal of 0 bases from V and 1 base from J, the junction contained 6 bases not matched to a gene. The CDR3 is 17 residues long. Germline loops: CDR1 SGHRS, CDR2 YFSETQ. The CDR3 coding sequence is TGCGCCAGCAGCTTGGGCTCAGCGGGAAGGAACACCGGGGAGCTGTTTTTT. Amino acids: CASSLGSAGRNTGELFF. Based on the CDR3 plus reference TRBV5-1 and TRBJ2-2, the full variable domain is KAGVTQTPRYLIKTRGQQVTLSCSPISGHRSVSWYQQTPGQGLQFLFEYFSETQRNKGNFPGRFSGRQFSNSRSEMNVSTLELGDSALYLCASSLGSAGRNTGELFFGEGSRLTVL.

This clone came up once. J is TRBJ2-5 and V is TRBV27; D may be TRBD2 (5 bases). The CDR3 extends over 13 amino acids. Germline CDR1 reads MNHEY; CDR2 reads SMNVEV (reference sequence). V lost 3 bases, J lost 4 bases, and 9 bases lay in between. CDR3 sequence (DNA): TGTGCCAGCAGTTTCGGAGGAGGAGAGACCCAGTACTTC. Its translation is CASSFGGGETQYF.

The V call is TRBV7-8, the J call TRBJ2-7; unclear D gene. Germline V lookup: CDR1 SGHVS, CDR2 FQNEAQ. The CDR3 length is 14 residues. Trimming stripped 8 bases from V and 5 bases from J, with 19 bases between. This chain's CDR3 is CASGLSEARHEQYF. The CDR3 DNA sequence: TGTGCCAGCGGATTATCAGAGGCACGACACGAGCAGTACTTC. The whole variable domain, filled in from reference TRBV7-8 and TRBJ2-7, reads GAGVSQSPRYKVAKRGQDVALRCDPISGHVSLFWYQQALGQGPEFLTYFQNEAQLDKSGLPSDRFFAERPEGSVSTLKIQRTQQEDSAVYLCASGLSEARHEQYFGPGTRLTVT.

The CDR3 DNA is TGTGCCAGCAGAACTCCTGCAAGCTACGAGCAGTACTTC. Its protein product is CASRTPASYEQYF. The gene calls are TRBV27 and TRBJ2-7; the D is unclear. The CDR3 has 13 amino acids. Germline CDR1 and CDR2: MNHEY and SMNVEV (reference sequence). V was trimmed by 6 bases and J by 3 bases, leaving 12 bases between them.

The chain recombines TRBV28 with TRBJ2-2; 9 positions agree with TRBD1. The CDR3 contains 17 residues. Trimming at V came to 7 bases and at J to 5 bases, leaving 14 bases not matched to a gene. Germline CDR1 MDHEN, CDR2 SYDVKM. CDR3 sequence: CASINNEGQGGTGELFF. The CDR3, as DNA: TGTGCCAGCATTAATAACGAGGGACAGGGAGGAACCGGGGAGCTGTTTTTT. The full variable domain, its missing parts supplied by reference TRBV28 and TRBJ2-2, is DVKVTQSSRYLVKRTGEKVFLECVQDMDHENMFWYRQDPGLGLRLIYFSYDVKMKEKGDIPEGYSVSREKKERFSLILESASTNQTSMYLCASINNEGQGGTGELFFGEGSRLTVL.

Regarding this clone: The same CDR3 arises from other DNA sequences in this sample as well. The gene calls are TRBV6-6 and TRBJ1-4; no clear D. The V end lost 6 bases, the J end lost 5 bases, and 4 bases lay between the germline ends. The CDR3 covers 11 residues. Looked up from germline, CDR1 is MNHNY and CDR2 is SVGAGI (reference sequence). In DNA form, the CDR3 reads TGTGCCAGCAGCCGGAATGAAAAACTGTTTTTT. This codes for CASSRNEKLFF.

The chain employs TRBV10-3 and TRBJ2-1; D is unclear. Germline loops: CDR1 ENHRY, CDR2 SYGVKD. The CDR3 spans 13 residues. V lost 4 bases to trimming and J lost 9 bases, with 13 bases between them. The CDR3 here is CAISGSLASEQFF. CDR3 DNA: TGTGCCATCAGTGGCTCACTTGCCAGTGAGCAGTTCTTC.

V is TRBV9 and J is TRBJ2-7; TRBD1 agrees at 8 bases. Unmatched junction bases numbered 10, after V lost 4 bases and J lost 4 bases. CDR1 and CDR2 (germline): SGDLS, YYNGEE. The CDR3 covers 15 residues. This CDR3 is CASSTGQGLSYEQYF. For the CDR3, the DNA is TGTGCCAGCAGCACCGGACAGGGATTGAGTTACGAGCAGTACTTC.

Written as DNA, the CDR3 is TGCAGCGTCACCATGGGACTAGCGGGAGGCTCGTCATTTAGCGAGCAGTACTTC. Translated: CSVTMGLAGGSSFSEQYF. This chain joins TRBV29-1 and TRBJ2-7; 15 bases line up with TRBD2. Unmatched junction bases numbered 18, after V lost 6 bases and J lost 6 bases. CDR3 size: 18 residues. Germline CDR1 and CDR2: SQVTM and ANQGSEA.

The CDR3 loop reads CASSHTGTELYGYTF. For the CDR3, the DNA is TGTGCCAGTAGTCACACCGGGACAGAACTTTATGGCTACACCTTC. The chain uses TRBV19 and TRBJ1-2; the match to TRBD1 covers 7 bases. Trimming removed 5 bases from V and 5 bases from J; junction bases left unmatched: 11. The CDR3 length is 15 residues. Per the germline V gene, CDR1 is LNHDA and CDR2 is SQIVND (reference sequence).

The rearrangement uses TRBV19 and TRBJ1-5; D gene ambiguous. In germline, CDR1 is LNHDA, CDR2 SQIVND (reference sequence). The CDR3 sequence is 12 residues long. Deletions cut 2 bases from V and 9 bases from J, with 8 bases between. The CDR3 here is CASSITMRPQHF. CDR3 nucleotide sequence: TGTGCCAGTAGTATAACGATGAGGCCCCAGCATTTT.

This clone was seen a few times. This chain connects TRBV18 to TRBJ2-7; 8 bases map to TRBD2. J was trimmed by 6 bases and V by 2 bases; bases with no gene match: 9. From germline, CDR1 is KGHSH and CDR2 LQKENI. This CDR3 is 15 amino acids long. In DNA, the CDR3 is TGTGCCAGCTCACCATCGTCTAGCGGGCTGAGCGAGCAGTACTTC. This encodes CASSPSSSGLSEQYF.

This clone was seen more than once but under ten times. V gene TRBV30 combines with J gene TRBJ1-1; possible D gene TRBD1, 6 bases. Per the germline V gene, CDR1 is GTSNPN and CDR2 is SVGIG (reference sequence). This CDR3 is built from 13 residues. Trimming stripped 5 bases from V and 1 base from J, with 11 bases between. CDR3 nucleotides: TGTGCCTGGGGGGGGGCCGCGAACACTGAAGCTTTCTTT. It specifies CAWGGAANTEAFF.

This clone has more than one count but fewer than ten. The V gene is TRBV28, the J gene TRBJ2-1; possibly TRBD2 for D (6 bases). The CDR3 runs 14 residues. Germline-derived CDR1 and CDR2 are MDHEN and SYDVKM. Trimming cost V 6 bases and J 3 bases, with 12 bases left between them. This chain's CDR3 is CASRPGTDYNEQFF. The CDR3 DNA reads TGTGCCAGCAGACCAGGGACTGACTACAATGAGCAGTTCTTC.

The chain uses TRBV6-5 and TRBJ2-5, with D hard to call. With the DNA end fitting TRBJ2-7 better, the J assignment may be wrong. CDR1 MNHEY and CDR2 SVGAGI come from the germline V gene. CDR3 length: 15 amino acids. The CDR3 here is CASSYTHSVTYEQYF. The CDR3 DNA sequence: TGTGCCAGCAGTTACACCCATTCGGTAACCTACGAGCAGTACTTC.

This clone was observed a handful of times. V and J are TRBV19 and TRBJ1-1; 9 bases are a match to TRBD1. The junction had 1 base not matched to a gene; V was cut back by 7 bases and J by 1 base. CDR3 length equals 13 residues. CDR1 is LNHDA and CDR2 is SQIVND in the germline V gene (reference sequence). The CDR3 here is CASMGQGNTEAFF. CDR3 nucleotides: TGTGCCAGTATGGGACAGGGGAACACTGAAGCTTTCTTT. Based on the CDR3 plus reference TRBV19 and TRBJ1-1, the full variable domain is DGGITQSPKYLFRKEGQNVTLSCEQNLNHDAMYWYRQDPGQGLRLIYYSQIVNDFQKGDIAEGYSVSREKKESFPLTVTSAQKNPTAFYLCASMGQGNTEAFFGQGTRLTVV.

The chain links TRBV7-8 to TRBJ1-1; 7 positions match TRBD1. The CDR3 contains 15 residues. Unmatched junction bases numbered 10, after V lost 5 bases and J lost 4 bases. CDR1 and CDR2 from the germline V gene are SGHVS and FQNEAQ. The CDR3 DNA is TGTGCCAGCAGCCCATTACCGCAGGGGGGCACTGAAGCTTTCTTT. Translation: CASSPLPQGGTEAFF.